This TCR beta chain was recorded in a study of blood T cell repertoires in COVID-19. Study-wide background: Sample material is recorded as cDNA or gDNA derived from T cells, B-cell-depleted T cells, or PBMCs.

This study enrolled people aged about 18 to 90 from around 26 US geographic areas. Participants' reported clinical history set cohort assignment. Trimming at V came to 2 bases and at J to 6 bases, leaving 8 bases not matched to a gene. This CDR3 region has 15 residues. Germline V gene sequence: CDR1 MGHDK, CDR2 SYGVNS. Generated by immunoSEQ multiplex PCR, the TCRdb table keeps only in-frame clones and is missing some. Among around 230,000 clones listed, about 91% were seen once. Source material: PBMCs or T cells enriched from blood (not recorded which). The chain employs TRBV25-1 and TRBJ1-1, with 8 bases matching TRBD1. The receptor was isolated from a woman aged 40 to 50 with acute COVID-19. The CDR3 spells CASSEQDREMAEAFF. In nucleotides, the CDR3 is TGTGCCAGCAGTGAACAGGACAGGGAGATGGCTGAAGCTTTCTTT.